The clone carrying this T cell receptor (beta chain) was detected only a few times. Its antigen is unidentified. The sample is drawn from a study of breast tumors, draining lymph nodes, adjacent tissues. General observations from the study: Compared with lymph nodes, tumors were less diverse; compared with nontumor tissue, more. The lymph node origin of tumor T cells was framed as consistent with a hypothesis, not demonstrated. Tumor and nontumor repertoires were significantly more similar in luminal-like than in basal-like breast cancer. The data were judged consistent with most tumor T cells coming from lymph node and expanding in tumor.

Breast cancer patients provided tissue from their axillary draining lymph nodes. One entry per CDR3 protein, called by TCRdb with MiXCR from the multiplex PCR reads. Found here are some 250,000 distinct CDR3 sequences, less than 40% of them singletons; the top ten hold 3% to 4%. The clonotype originates from a female donor with breast cancer. Some clones in this sample may be carry-over from other donors' samples. The material sequenced was axillary lymph node tissue.

CDR3 sequence: CASSLEKPYEQYF. DNA for the CDR3: TGTGCCAGCAGTTTAGAAAAACCCTACGAGCAGTACTTC. V gene TRBV28 combines with J gene TRBJ2-7; D remains ambiguous. This CDR3 region has 13 residues. Trimming shortened V by 2 bases and J by 2 bases, and 7 bases separated the two germline ends. The germline V gene has CDR1 MDHEN and CDR2 SYDVKM. Full variable domain (outside the CDR3, taken from reference TRBV28 and TRBJ2-7): DVKVTQSSRYLVKRTGEKVFLECVQDMDHENMFWYRQDPGLGLRLIYFSYDVKMKEKGDIPEGYSVSREKKERFSLILESASTNQTSMYLCASSLEKPYEQYFGPGTRLTVT.